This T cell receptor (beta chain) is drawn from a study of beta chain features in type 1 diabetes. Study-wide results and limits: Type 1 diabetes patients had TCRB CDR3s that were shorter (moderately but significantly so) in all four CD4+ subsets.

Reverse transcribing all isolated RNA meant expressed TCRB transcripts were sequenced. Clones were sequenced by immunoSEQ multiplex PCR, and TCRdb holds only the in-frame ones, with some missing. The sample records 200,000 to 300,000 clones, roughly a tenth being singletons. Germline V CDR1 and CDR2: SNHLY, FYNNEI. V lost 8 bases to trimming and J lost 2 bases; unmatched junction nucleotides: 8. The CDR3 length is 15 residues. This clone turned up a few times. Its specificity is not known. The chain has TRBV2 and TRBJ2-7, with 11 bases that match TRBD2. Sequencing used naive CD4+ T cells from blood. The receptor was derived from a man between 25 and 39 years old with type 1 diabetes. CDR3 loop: CASGLAGGPTYEQYF. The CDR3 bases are TGTGCCAGCGGTCTAGCGGGGGGCCCAACCTACGAGCAGTACTTC.